These 26 T cell receptor beta chains were sequenced from one sample in a study of OX40 agonist ivuxolimab in advanced cancers. Some clones are missing from TCRdb's copy, which holds only in-frame ones; the method was immunoSEQ multiplex PCR. The table includes tens of thousands of clones, approximately 80% detected once. Sequencing was performed on CD4+ or CD8+ T cells sorted from blood, taken in a trial of the OX40 agonist ivuxolimab. The receptors stem from an adult with an advanced solid tumor such as melanoma, head and neck, liver or kidney cancer.

The chain recombines TRBV7-9 with TRBJ2-5; no firm D call. Per germline, CDR1 SEHNR and CDR2 FQNEAQ (reference sequence). With 4 bases removed from V and 1 base from J, the gap between germline ends came to 16 bases. This CDR3 contains 16 residues. CDR3 nucleotide sequence: TGTGCCAGCAGCTCACGCTCGGACGGAGTCCAAGAGACCCAGTACTTC. This encodes CASSSRSDGVQETQYF. Based on the CDR3 plus reference TRBV7-9 and TRBJ2-5, the full variable domain is DTGVSQNPRHKITKRGQNVTFRCDPISEHNRLYWYRQTLGQGPEFLTYFQNEAQLEKSRLLSDRFSAERPKGSFSTLEIQRTEQGDSAMYLCASSSRSDGVQETQYFGPGTRLLVL.

The V gene is TRBV6-5, the J gene TRBJ2-7; D is possibly TRBD2 (6 bases). CDR3 size: 14 residues. Trimming took off 7 bases at V and 2 bases at J, with 15 bases between the two ends. Per the germline V gene, CDR1 is MNHEY and CDR2 is SVGAGI. The CDR3 nucleotides are TGTGCCAGCACCCGAATTGGAGGGACCTACGAGCAGTACTTC. Amino acid sequence: CASTRIGGTYEQYF.

This clone was seen just once. The V call is TRBV19, the J call TRBJ2-1; TRBD2 matches 9 bases. With V trimmed by 0 bases and J by 6 bases, 12 bases remained unmatched. This CDR3 is built from 18 residues. Germline V gene lookup returns CDR1 LNHDA and CDR2 SQIVND (reference sequence). The CDR3 loop is CASSIDPPGLAAGNEQFF. CDR3 sequence (DNA): TGTGCCAGTAGTATAGACCCTCCGGGACTAGCTGCGGGCAATGAGCAGTTCTTC.

This rearrangement joins TRBV5-1 to TRBJ1-2; TRBD1 might be the D (5 bases). The CDR3 runs 13 residues. V lost 2 bases and J lost 3, with 8 bases in between. From germline, CDR1 is SGHRS and CDR2 YFSETQ. The CDR3 is CASSLGVHYGYTF. CDR3 DNA: TGCGCCAGCAGCTTAGGGGTCCACTATGGCTACACCTTC.

The rearrangement links TRBV25-1 to TRBJ2-2; possible D gene TRBD1, 6 bases. Germline V gene lookup returns CDR1 MGHDK and CDR2 SYGVNS. With 0 bases removed from V and 6 bases from J, the gap between germline ends came to 8 bases. The CDR3 runs 14 residues. CDR3 residues: CASSEYTGSGELFF. CDR3 bases: TGTGCCAGCAGTGAATACACAGGGTCCGGGGAGCTGTTTTTT.

This clone was found once. The chain has TRBV29-1 and TRBJ2-5; weak D call: TRBD1 (6 bases). Germline V gene data show CDR1 as SQVTM and CDR2 as ANQGSEA. Trimming left V 4 bases short and J 1 base short, with 16 bases between. This CDR3 is 15 amino acids long. The CDR3 sequence: CSVGPRDTPQETQYF. CDR3 coding DNA: TGCAGCGTTGGTCCTCGGGACACCCCCCAAGAGACCCAGTACTTC.

The chain combines TRBV15 with TRBJ1-1; no firm D call. The V gene lost 0 bases and the J gene lost 1 base, with 12 bases spanning the gap. Germline CDR1 and CDR2: LNHNV and YYDKDF (reference sequence). CDR3 length: 16 amino acids. This chain's CDR3 is CATSREYGRANTEAFF. The CDR3 DNA follows: TGTGCCACCAGCAGAGAGTATGGGCGGGCGAACACTGAAGCTTTCTTT.

The chain recombines TRBV27 with TRBJ1-1, with D perhaps matching TRBD1 (5 bases). This CDR3 region has 13 residues. V lost 6 bases, J lost 1 base, and 9 bases lay in between. Germline CDR1 reads MNHEY; CDR2 reads SMNVEV (reference sequence). This chain's CDR3 is CASSPGQNTEAFF. CDR3 DNA sequence: TGTGCCAGCAGCCCCGGACAGAACACTGAAGCTTTCTTT.

The genes are TRBV7-2 and TRBJ1-4; maybe TRBD1 (6 bases). The CDR3 spans 13 residues. Per the germline V gene, CDR1 is SGHTA and CDR2 is FQGNSA. V was shortened by 6 bases and J by 11 bases, with 16 bases between the two germline ends. The CDR3 region is CASSGRGGQKLFF. The CDR3, as DNA: TGTGCCAGCAGTGGACGTGGGGGGCAGAAACTGTTTTTT.

The genes are TRBV2 and TRBJ1-5; TRBD1 aligns across 7 bases. The CDR3 is made up of 15 amino acids. Trimming removed 5 bases from V and 1 base from J; junction bases left unmatched: 5. Germline CDR1 and CDR2: SNHLY and FYNNEI. The CDR3 spells CASSKQGISNQPQHF. The CDR3 bases are TGTGCCAGCAGTAAACAGGGGATAAGCAATCAGCCCCAGCATTTT.

The chain couples TRBV29-1 to TRBJ2-3; either TRBD1 or TRBD2 may supply D (5 bases each). CDR1 and CDR2 from the germline V gene are SQVTM and ANQGSEA. Trimming took 2 bases from V and 1 from J, leaving 13 bases between them. CDR3 length: 15 residues. The DNA for the CDR3 is TGCAGCGTTGAACCGAGGGGCGAAGGCACAGATACGCAGTATTTT. Encoded protein: CSVEPRGEGTDTQYF.

This clone showed up just a few times. The V and J genes are TRBV5-6 and TRBJ2-3; unclear D gene. The germline V gene encodes CDR1 SGHDT and CDR2 YYEEEE. V lost 0 bases, J lost 0 bases, and 8 bases lay in between. The CDR3 runs to 15 residues. The CDR3 DNA is TGTGCCAGCAGCTTGGTATCCGATAGCACAGATACGCAGTATTTT. This encodes CASSLVSDSTDTQYF.

The genes are TRBV30 and TRBJ2-5; D is undetermined. The DNA end favors TRBJ2-7, so the J call may be wrong. The CDR3 is 16 residues long. Per germline, CDR1 GTSNPN and CDR2 SVGIG (reference sequence). The CDR3 here is CAWSTPRATGTYEQYF. Written as DNA, the CDR3 is TGTGCCTGGAGTACCCCACGGGCAACGGGCACCTACGAGCAGTACTTC.

The chain joins TRBV29-1 to TRBJ1-1; TRBD1 agrees at 8 bases. This CDR3 is built from 16 residues. The V gene's germline CDR1 is SQVTM and CDR2 ANQGSEA. V shed 7 bases and J 0 bases; nucleotides not matched to a gene: 13. The CDR3 nucleotides are TGCAGCGCTACGCGGTCAGGGGGCGAGTTGAACACTGAAGCTTTCTTT. It translates to CSATRSGGELNTEAFF.

For this clone: Other nucleotide sequences in the sample specify the same CDR3. V gene TRBV2 combines with J gene TRBJ2-6; no firm D call. The V end lost 7 bases, the J end lost 0 bases, and 7 bases lay between the germline ends. Germline V gives CDR1 SNHLY, CDR2 FYNNEI. This CDR3 spans 14 amino acids. The CDR3 coding sequence is TGTGCCAGCAATCCCTACTCTGGGGCCAACGTCCTGACTTTC. Its protein product is CASNPYSGANVLTF.

The rearrangement links TRBV28 to TRBJ2-7, with 7 positions matching TRBD1. V shed 7 bases and J 2 bases; nucleotides not matched to a gene: 8. The CDR3 is made up of 14 amino acids. CDR1 and CDR2 (germline): MDHEN, SYDVKM. As DNA, the CDR3 is TGTGCCAGCAATGCCGGGACAGCCACCTACGAGCAGTACTTC. Translated: CASNAGTATYEQYF. Filled out from reference TRBV28 and TRBJ2-7, the complete variable domain reads DVKVTQSSRYLVKRTGEKVFLECVQDMDHENMFWYRQDPGLGLRLIYFSYDVKMKEKGDIPEGYSVSREKKERFSLILESASTNQTSMYLCASNAGTATYEQYFGPGTRLTVT.

The CDR3 DNA reads TGTGCCAGCCAGGGTATTCAAGAGACCCAGTACTTC. Translation: CASQGIQETQYF. This chain uses TRBV6-6 with TRBJ2-5; tentatively, D is TRBD1 (5 bases). With 8 bases removed from V and 2 bases from J, the gap between germline ends came to 9 bases. The germline CDR1 and CDR2 sequences are MNHNY and SVGAGI (reference sequence). The CDR3 loop spans 12 amino acids.

The CDR3 DNA sequence: TGTGCCAGCAGCAAAGCCCTCTCTGGGGCCAACGTCCTGACTTTC. Protein: CASSKALSGANVLTF. This chain links TRBV21-1 with TRBJ2-6; the D call TRBD2 from the table was never checked on the DNA. TRBV21-1 counts as a pseudogene. There are 15 residues in the CDR3.

The rearrangement uses TRBV21-1 and TRBJ1-5. TRBV21-1 represents a pseudogene. The CDR3 runs to 15 residues. In DNA form, the CDR3 reads TGTGCCAGCAGCAAAGGTTGCGGGGCGGGTCAGCCCCAGCATTTT. Its protein product is CASSKGCGAGQPQHF.

V gene TRBV25-1 combines with J gene TRBJ1-3, with 9 bases that match TRBD1. This CDR3 contains 18 residues. Germline V CDR1 and CDR2: MGHDK, SYGVNS. V lost 8 bases to trimming and J lost 3 bases; unmatched junction nucleotides: 17. CDR3 sequence: CASSLGGQGSLGGNTIYF. The CDR3 bases are TGTGCCAGCTCCCTGGGGGGACAGGGCTCCCTTGGTGGAAACACCATATATTTT.

Only one count was recorded for this clone. The CDR3 DNA is TGTGCCACCCAGGGGGGTGGGGCGAACACCGGGGAGCTGTTTTTT. It is translated as CATQGGGANTGELFF. This chain joins TRBV27 and TRBJ2-2, with D perhaps matching TRBD1 (7 bases). This CDR3 spans 15 amino acids. Germline V gene sequence: CDR1 MNHEY, CDR2 SMNVEV (reference sequence). The V end was cut by 10 bases, the J end by 0 bases, with 15 bases between.

The V call is TRBV2, the J call TRBJ1-1; TRBD1 aligns across 7 bases. The CDR3 contains 15 residues. The junction had 13 bases not matched to a gene; V was cut back by 8 bases and J by 4 bases. The germline V gene encodes CDR1 SNHLY and CDR2 FYNNEI. CDR3: CASSYRQGEGTEAFF. For the CDR3, the DNA is TGTGCCAGCTCCTACCGACAGGGCGAGGGCACTGAAGCTTTCTTT.

The chain links TRBV19 to TRBJ1-1; unclear D gene. The V and J ends lost 7 bases and 0 bases respectively, with 12 bases between them. The CDR3 runs 14 residues. Germline V lookup: CDR1 LNHDA, CDR2 SQIVND (reference sequence). This CDR3 is CASTKGTLNTEAFF. In DNA form, the CDR3 reads TGTGCCAGTACTAAGGGAACCTTGAACACTGAAGCTTTCTTT.

The V call is TRBV19, the J call TRBJ2-6; 8 bases fit TRBD1. The CDR3 has 20 amino acids. CDR1 and CDR2 from the germline V gene are LNHDA and SQIVND (reference sequence). V lost 7 bases and J lost 0; bases outside the gene matches: 17. The CDR3 coding sequence is TGTGCCAGTACACCAATCCCAAGGACAGGGCTTTACTCTGGGGCCAACGTCCTGACTTTC. It encodes CASTPIPRTGLYSGANVLTF.

This chain's CDR3 is CASSALEDTPYEQYF. Written as DNA, the CDR3 is TGTGCCAGCAGCGCCCTCGAGGACACCCCCTACGAGCAGTACTTC. The chain employs TRBV27 and TRBJ2-7, with D tentatively TRBD1 (5 bases). Trimming took off 6 bases at V and 2 bases at J, with 17 bases between the two ends. The length of the CDR3 is 15 residues. Germline loops: CDR1 MNHEY, CDR2 SMNVEV (reference sequence).

The chain has TRBV5-1 and TRBJ2-1, with 14 bases that match TRBD2. The V segment lost 0 bases and the J segment 10 bases; nucleotides outside the gene matches: 3. The CDR3 consists of 15 residues. The V gene's germline CDR1 is SGHRS and CDR2 YFSETQ. CDR3 protein: CASSLEGLAGGEQFF. CDR3 DNA: TGCGCCAGCAGCTTGGAAGGACTAGCGGGGGGCGAGCAGTTCTTC.